Below are 11 T cell receptor beta chains sequenced from a single sample in a study of shared clonotypes between healthy human individuals. Profiled with immunoSEQ multiplex PCR; TCRdb holds only in-frame clones, not every one. The table records 2 million to 3 million clones, 80% to 95% of them present only once. Sequenced input: naive CD4+ T cells from PBMCs. This sample's subset: CD45RA+ positively selected. The source of these receptors is a man aged 18 to 29 in good health. Some clones in this sample may be carry-over from other donors' samples.

V and J are TRBV18 and TRBJ2-2; D is uncertain. Germline V gene lookup returns CDR1 KGHSH and CDR2 LQKENI. V lost 0 bases and J 8 bases, leaving 7 bases between the germline ends. This CDR3 has 13 residues. The CDR3 coding sequence is TGTGCCAGCTCACCACCGGGAATAGGGGAGCTGTTTTTT. Amino acids: CASSPPGIGELFF.

The table lists this clone with a few counts. Other nucleotide sequences from this sample produce the same CDR3. The J gene is TRBJ1-5, the V gene TRBV10-3; no clear D gene. The CDR3 extends over 13 amino acids. V lost 5 bases to trimming and J lost 0 bases, with 5 bases between them. Germline V gene data show CDR1 as ENHRY and CDR2 as SYGVKD. The CDR3 protein is CAISLNSNQPQHF. The CDR3 DNA reads as TGTGCCATCAGTTTGAATAGCAATCAGCCCCAGCATTTT.

J is TRBJ1-2 and V is TRBV7-9; 7 nucleotides line up with TRBD1. With 4 bases clipped from V and 7 bases from J, the junction kept 9 bases outside the gene matches. Looked up from germline, CDR1 is SEHNR and CDR2 is FQNEAQ (reference sequence). The CDR3 length is 14 residues. In DNA form, the CDR3 reads TGTGCCAGCAGCTCGGGACAGAGGCAGAGTGGCTACACCTTC. Its protein product is CASSSGQRQSGYTF.

Here the CDR3 DNA reads TGCGCCAGCAGCCAAGAGGGACAGGGACCCTACGAGCAGTACTTC. Its translation: CASSQEGQGPYEQYF. The rearrangement links TRBV4-3 to TRBJ2-7, with 9 bases matching TRBD1. Trimming at V came to 0 bases and at J to 2 bases, leaving 2 bases not matched to a gene. CDR1 is LGHNA, CDR2 YSLEER, per germline. The CDR3 is made up of 15 amino acids.

The chain joins TRBV6-5 to TRBJ1-4; maybe TRBD1 (5 bases). Looked up from germline, CDR1 is MNHEY and CDR2 is SVGAGI. CDR3 length: 15 amino acids. Between the trimmed V and J ends, which lost 0 bases and 4 bases, there was a span of 9 bases. For the CDR3, the DNA is TGTGCCAGCAGTTACTCAGAAAGGGGTAATGAAAAACTGTTTTTT. Translated, it gives CASSYSERGNEKLFF.

V usage is TRBV2 and J usage is TRBJ1-1; a weak D match, TRBD1 (6 bases). The germline gives CDR1 SNHLY, CDR2 FYNNEI. This CDR3 is 14 amino acids long. The ends were cut back, 4 bases at V and 6 bases at J, with 15 bases in the middle. The CDR3 sequence is CASSGGAVFAEAFF. CDR3 coding DNA: TGTGCCAGCAGTGGGGGGGCCGTGTTTGCTGAAGCTTTCTTT.

The chain recombines TRBV7-9 with TRBJ1-3; no reliable D call. The length of the CDR3 is 16 residues. Deletions cut 3 bases from V and 0 bases from J, with 12 bases between. Looked up from germline, CDR1 is SEHNR and CDR2 is FQNEAQ (reference sequence). The CDR3 nucleotides are TGTGCCAGCAGCTTTTCGGGCAGCCGCTCTGGAAACACCATATATTTT. Residues: CASSFSGSRSGNTIYF. The whole variable domain, filled in from reference TRBV7-9 and TRBJ1-3, reads DTGVSQNPRHKITKRGQNVTFRCDPISEHNRLYWYRQTLGQGPEFLTYFQNEAQLEKSRLLSDRFSAERPKGSFSTLEIQRTEQGDSAMYLCASSFSGSRSGNTIYFGEGSWLTVV.

This clone was detected once. The rearrangement joins TRBV27 to TRBJ2-1; TRBD2 matches 11 bases. The ends lost 2 bases at V and 7 bases at J; junction bases unmatched: 4. Germline V gene sequence: CDR1 MNHEY, CDR2 SMNVEV (reference sequence). The CDR3 runs 15 residues. CDR3 sequence reads: CASSLALAGGNEQFF. CDR3 DNA sequence: TGTGCCAGCAGTTTAGCGCTAGCGGGAGGTAATGAGCAGTTCTTC.

The chain has TRBV5-5 and TRBJ2-7; 7 positions match TRBD1. Germline CDR1 SGHKS, CDR2 YYEKEE (reference sequence). Germline trimming cut 1 base from V and 4 bases from J; bases unmatched to any gene: 2. The CDR3 totals 13 residues. CDR3 nucleotides: TGTGCCAGCAGCTTGTACAGGGGATACGAGCAGTACTTC. Its translation is CASSLYRGYEQYF.

This clone turned up a few times. CDR3 region: CASSLGTDQPQHF. The CDR3 nucleotides read TGTGCCAGCAGCTTAGGAACAGATCAGCCCCAGCATTTT. V gene TRBV13 combines with J gene TRBJ1-5; D is ambiguous. The V and J ends lost 0 bases and 5 bases respectively, with 5 bases between them. From germline, CDR1 is PRHDT and CDR2 FYEKMQ (reference sequence). CDR3 length: 13 amino acids. The full variable domain, its missing parts supplied by reference TRBV13 and TRBJ1-5, is AAGVIQSPRHLIKEKRETATLKCYPIPRHDTVYWYQQGPGQDPQFLISFYEKMQSDKGSIPDRFSAQQFSDYHSELNMSSLELGDSALYFCASSLGTDQPQHFGDGTRLSIL.

Worth noting for this clone: One end of the junction is discordant with germline, which a read error may explain. The chain has TRBV5-1 and TRBJ2-7, with 7 positions matching TRBD2. From germline, CDR1 is SGHRS and CDR2 YFSETQ. CDR3 length equals 16 residues. DNA for the CDR3: TGCGTCAGCAGCTTGGGGGGATTGGTAGCGGGCTACGAGCAGTACTTC. This sequence encodes CVSSLGGLVAGYEQYF.